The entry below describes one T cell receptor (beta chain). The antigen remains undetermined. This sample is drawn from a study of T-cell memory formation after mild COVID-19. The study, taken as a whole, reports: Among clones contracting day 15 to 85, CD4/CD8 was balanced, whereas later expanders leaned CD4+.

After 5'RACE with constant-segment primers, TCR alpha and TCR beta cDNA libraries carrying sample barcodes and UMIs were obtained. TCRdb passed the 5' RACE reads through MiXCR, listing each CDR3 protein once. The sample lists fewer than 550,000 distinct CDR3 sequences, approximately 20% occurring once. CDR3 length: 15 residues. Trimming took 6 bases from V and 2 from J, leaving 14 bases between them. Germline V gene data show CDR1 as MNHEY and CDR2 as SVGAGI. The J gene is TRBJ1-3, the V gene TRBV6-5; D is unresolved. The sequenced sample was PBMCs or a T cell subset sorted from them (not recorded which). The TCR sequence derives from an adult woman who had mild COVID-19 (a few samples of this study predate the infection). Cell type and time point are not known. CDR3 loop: CASRQAGSAGNTIYF. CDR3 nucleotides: TGTGCCAGCAGGCAAGCGGGGTCAGCTGGAAACACCATATATTTT.